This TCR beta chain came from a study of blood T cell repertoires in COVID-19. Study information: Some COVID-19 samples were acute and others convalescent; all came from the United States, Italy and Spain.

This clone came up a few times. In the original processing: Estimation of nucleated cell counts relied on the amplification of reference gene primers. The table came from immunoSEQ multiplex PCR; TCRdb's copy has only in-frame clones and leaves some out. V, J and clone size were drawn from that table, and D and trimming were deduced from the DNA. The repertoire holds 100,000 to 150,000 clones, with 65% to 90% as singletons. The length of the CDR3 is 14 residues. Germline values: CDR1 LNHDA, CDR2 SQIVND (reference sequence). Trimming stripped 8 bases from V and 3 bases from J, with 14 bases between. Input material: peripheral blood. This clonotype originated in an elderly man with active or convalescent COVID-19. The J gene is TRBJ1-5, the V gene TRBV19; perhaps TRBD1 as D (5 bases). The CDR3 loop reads CASHPGLDNQPQHF. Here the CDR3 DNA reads TGTGCCAGTCACCCAGGGTTGGACAATCAGCCCCAGCATTTT.